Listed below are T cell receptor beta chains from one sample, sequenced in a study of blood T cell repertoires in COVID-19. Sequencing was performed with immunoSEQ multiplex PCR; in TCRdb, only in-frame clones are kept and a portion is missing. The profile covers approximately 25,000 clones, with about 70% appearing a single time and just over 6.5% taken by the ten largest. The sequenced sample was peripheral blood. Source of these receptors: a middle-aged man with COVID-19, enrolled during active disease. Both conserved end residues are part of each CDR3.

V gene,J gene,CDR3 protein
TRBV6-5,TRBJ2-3,CASVAGLVGTDTQYF
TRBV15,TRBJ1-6,CATAQGPNSPLHF
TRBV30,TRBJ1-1,CAWSVPGAFTEAFF
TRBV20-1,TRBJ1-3,CSARTGNTIYF
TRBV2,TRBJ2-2,CASSKDRGFTGELFF
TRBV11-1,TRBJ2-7,CASSRRRPPYEQYF
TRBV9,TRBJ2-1,CASSVGAWDTSYNEQFF
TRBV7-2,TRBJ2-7,CASSSGTGGRYF
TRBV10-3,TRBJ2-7,CAISEPEITSGGSYEQYF
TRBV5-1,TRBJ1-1,CASSSGQIYTEAFF
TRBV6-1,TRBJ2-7,CASSLGRFSYEQYF
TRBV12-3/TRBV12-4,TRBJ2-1,CASSLFNSEQFF
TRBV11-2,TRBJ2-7,CASRDWTGSHEQYF
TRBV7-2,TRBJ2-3,CASSWTSGGAGSTDTQYF
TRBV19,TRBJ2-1,CASSIIEGKVNEQFF
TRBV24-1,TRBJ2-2,CATSDLRALGTGELFF
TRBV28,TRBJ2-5,CASSSTGGPQETQYF
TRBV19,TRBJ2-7,CASSYQGGPGTVTYEQYF
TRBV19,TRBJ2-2,CATRRRGDTGELFF
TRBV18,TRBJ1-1,CASSPGEGEVAFF
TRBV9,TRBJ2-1,CASSVRLADYNEQFF
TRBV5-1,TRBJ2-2,CASSLAATGDGELFF
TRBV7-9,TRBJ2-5,CASSLARGSQETQYF
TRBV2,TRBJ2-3,CASVWGEATDTQYF
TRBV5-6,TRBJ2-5,CASSFSPKETQYF
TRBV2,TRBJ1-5,CASSPGQGGQPQHF
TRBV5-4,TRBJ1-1,CASSLGGGRSFF
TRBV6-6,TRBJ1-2,CASSFMGGADGYTF
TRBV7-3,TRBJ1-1,CASSFSDSRRSEAFF
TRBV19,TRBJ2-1,CASSIGLAGAYNEQFF
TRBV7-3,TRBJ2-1,CASSLEGGVSHNEQFF
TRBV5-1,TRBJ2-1,CASSAGLAGGSEQFF
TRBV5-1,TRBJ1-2,CASSLRQDYGYTF
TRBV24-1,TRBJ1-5,CATRGQGYNQPQHF
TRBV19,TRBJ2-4,CASSIEGGLLGNIQYF
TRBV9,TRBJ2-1,CASSTGGYNEQFF
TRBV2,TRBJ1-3,CASSDIMARVAGNTIYF
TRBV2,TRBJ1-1,CASSETPGTGKAFF
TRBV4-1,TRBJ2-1,CASSPTGGRESYNEQFF
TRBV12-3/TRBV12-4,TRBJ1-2,CASSRTDYGGYTF